These T cell receptor beta chains were read from a single sample in a study of blood T cell repertoires in COVID-19. Here immunoSEQ multiplex PCR was the method, and the copy in TCRdb shows in-frame clones only, minus some. The sample contains more than 65,000 clones, roughly 73% of which appear only once. Sequencing input: peripheral blood. The origin of the receptors is a human donor in a cohort sampled during active COVID-19. Each CDR3 is given with its conserved first and last residue. A D gene is named only where the DNA matches it firmly. Not all rows give a size; the values are once, few, many and, for expanded clones, a class.

d_call,v_call,clone_size,j_call,cdr3_nt,cdr3_aa
-,TRBV6-5,-,TRBJ2-5,TGTGCCAGCAGTACAGGGTACCAAGAGACCCAGTACTTC,CASSTGYQETQYF
TRBD2,TRBV5-1,-,TRBJ2-3,TGCGCCAGCAGCTCCGACACTTTAGCGGGAGGCGGAGATACGCAGTATTTT,CASSSDTLAGGGDTQYF
TRBD2,TRBV19,-,TRBJ2-7,TGTGCCAGTAGTCCCTGGACTAGCGGGAACTCCTACGAGCAGTACTTC,CASSPWTSGNSYEQYF
TRBD1,TRBV5-4,-,TRBJ1-2,TGTGCCAGCAGGCGAGGGGGCGGCTATGGCTACACCTTC,CASRRGGGYGYTF
TRBD2,TRBV3-1/TRBV3-2,-,TRBJ2-1,TGTGCCAGCAGCCCAATCCAGGGAGGGGTGTCGCAGTTCTTC,CASSPIQGGVSQFF
TRBD1,TRBV19,-,TRBJ2-2,TGTGCCAGTTTCAGGGGGCAAAACACCGGGGAGCTGTTTTTT,CASFRGQNTGELFF
-,TRBV14,many,TRBJ2-7,TGTGCCAGCAGCCAAGCAGTGAATGGACTGTGGGAGCAGTACTTC,CASSQAVNGLWEQYF
-,TRBV5-1,-,TRBJ1-6,TGCGCCAGCAGCATAGGACGGGATCGAAGCTCCTATAATTCACCCCTCCACTTT,CASSIGRDRSSYNSPLHF
-,TRBV6-5,-,TRBJ1-4,TGTGCCAGCAGACCAGGGGCCCCCACTGAAGAAAAACTGTTTTTT,CASRPGAPTEEKLFF
-,TRBV5-1,medium-sized,TRBJ2-1,TGCGCCAGCAGCCCCGGACTCTCGGTCGATGAGCAGTTCTTC,CASSPGLSVDEQFF
-,TRBV10-2,-,TRBJ2-7,TGCGCCAGCAGTGTGACAGACTACGAGCAGTACTTC,CASSVTDYEQYF
TRBD2,TRBV3-1/TRBV3-2,-,TRBJ2-2,TGTGCCAGCAGCCTGTGGACTAGCGGGAGGGAGCTGTTTTTT,CASSLWTSGRELFF
TRBD1,TRBV7-6,-,TRBJ1-1,TGTGCCAGCAGCCAACCGACAGGGGGCGACACTGAAGCTTTCTTT,CASSQPTGGDTEAFF
-,TRBV28,-,TRBJ2-1,TGTGCCAGTGGAGCGCTCTACAATGAGCAGTTCTTC,CASGALYNEQFF